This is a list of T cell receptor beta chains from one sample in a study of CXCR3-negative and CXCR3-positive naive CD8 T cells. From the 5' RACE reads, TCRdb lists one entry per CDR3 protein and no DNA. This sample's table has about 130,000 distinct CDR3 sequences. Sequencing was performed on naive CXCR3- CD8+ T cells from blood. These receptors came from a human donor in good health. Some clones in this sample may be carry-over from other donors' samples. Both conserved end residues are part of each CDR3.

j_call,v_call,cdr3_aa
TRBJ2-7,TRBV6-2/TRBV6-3,CASRPWTNLHSYEQYF
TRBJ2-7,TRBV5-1,CASSSAQVNYEQYF
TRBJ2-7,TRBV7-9,CASSQYSAYEQYF
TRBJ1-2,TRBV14,CASSQEFWGYGYTF
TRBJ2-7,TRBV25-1,CASSATGDYEQYF
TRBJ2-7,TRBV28,CASSLGARTPYEQYF
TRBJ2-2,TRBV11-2,CASVLGTELNTGELFF
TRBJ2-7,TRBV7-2,CASRPSGSYEQYF
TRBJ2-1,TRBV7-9,CASSLGQVYNEQFF
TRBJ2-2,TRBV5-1,CASSPPPAAITGELFF
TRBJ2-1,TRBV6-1,CASSTASGGGNEQFF
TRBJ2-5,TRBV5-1,CASSNSAGTSETQYF
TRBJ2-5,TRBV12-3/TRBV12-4,CASSLRWGSQETQYF
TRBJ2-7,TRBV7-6,CASSLGGGTTYEQYF
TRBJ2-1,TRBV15,CATSTDRVSYNEQFF
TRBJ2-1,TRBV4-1,CASSQEEVSYNEQFF
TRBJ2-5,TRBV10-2,CASRKTGTQYF
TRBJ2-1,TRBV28,CASSLVGLNERYSYNEQFF
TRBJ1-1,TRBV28,CASSPQGRRYTEAFF
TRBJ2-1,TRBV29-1,CSVEVGWASGRGPYNEQFF
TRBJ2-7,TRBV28,CASSWGSGYSYEQYF
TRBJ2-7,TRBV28,CASSRGTGVSYEQYF
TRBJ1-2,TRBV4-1,CASSPGAGGSYGYTF
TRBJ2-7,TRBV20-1,CSARDGSETYEQYF
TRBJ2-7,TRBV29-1,CSVETGSSYEQYF
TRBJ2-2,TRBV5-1,CVSSLATGELFF
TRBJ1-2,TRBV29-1,CSVEQAGYGYTF
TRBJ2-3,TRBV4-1,CASSREPGQGTDTQYF
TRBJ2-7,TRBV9,CASSPPLGYDEQYF
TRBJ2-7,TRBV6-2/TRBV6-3,CATIGHFADEQYF